Included here is one TCR beta chain sequence, with context. Sequencing used immunoSEQ v3.0 at survey level. The table came from immunoSEQ multiplex PCR; TCRdb's copy has only in-frame clones and leaves some out. The repertoire holds about 18,000 clones, with roughly nine tenths as singletons. Each specimen consisted of roughly 0.9-10 million cryopreserved PBMC prior to extraction of DNA. This entry belongs to a study of long-term antiretroviral therapy in people with HIV. Germline CDR1 and CDR2: LGHNA and YSLEER. The V gene lost 0 bases and the J gene lost 3 bases, with 9 bases spanning the gap. The CDR3 runs to 15 residues.

This TCR was recovered from a man aged 45-60 years with HIV. This specimen consisted of unsorted PBMCs, obtained 4.2 years after starting antiretroviral therapy. The genes are TRBV4-3 and TRBJ2-1, with unresolved D. CDR3 sequence reads: CASSQETRLYNEQFF. As DNA, the CDR3 is TGCGCCAGCAGCCAAGAGACCCGCCTCTACAATGAGCAGTTCTTC.